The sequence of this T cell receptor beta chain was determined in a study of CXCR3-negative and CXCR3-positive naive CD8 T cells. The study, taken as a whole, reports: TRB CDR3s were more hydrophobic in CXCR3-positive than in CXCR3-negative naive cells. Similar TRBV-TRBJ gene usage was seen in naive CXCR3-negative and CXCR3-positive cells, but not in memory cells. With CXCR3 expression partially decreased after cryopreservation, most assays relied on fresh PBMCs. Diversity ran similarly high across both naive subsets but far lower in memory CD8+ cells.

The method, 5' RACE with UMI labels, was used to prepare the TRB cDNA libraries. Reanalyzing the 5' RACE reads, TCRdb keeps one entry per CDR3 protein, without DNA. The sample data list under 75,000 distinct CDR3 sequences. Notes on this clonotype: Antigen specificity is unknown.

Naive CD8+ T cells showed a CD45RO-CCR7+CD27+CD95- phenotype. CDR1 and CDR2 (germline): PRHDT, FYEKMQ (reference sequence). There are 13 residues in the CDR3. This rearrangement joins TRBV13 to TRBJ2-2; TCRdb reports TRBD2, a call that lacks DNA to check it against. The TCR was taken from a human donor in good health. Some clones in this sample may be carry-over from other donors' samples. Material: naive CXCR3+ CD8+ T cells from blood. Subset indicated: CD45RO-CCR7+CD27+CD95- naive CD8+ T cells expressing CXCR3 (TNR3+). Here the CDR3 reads CASSRTSGTELFF.